The rows below give T cell receptor beta chains drawn from one sample of a study of shared clonotypes between healthy human individuals. Clones were read by immunoSEQ multiplex PCR, and TCRdb kept only the in-frame ones, dropping some. The sample carries roughly 1,600,000 clones, 98% to 99% recorded once. Material for sequencing was naive CD4+ T cells sorted from blood. Source of these receptors: a man aged 25-45 years in good health. Both conserved end residues are part of each CDR3. The order of the fields is clone size, V gene, D gene, J gene, CDR3 DNA, CDR3 protein. D genes are given only for firm matches. Where a row states a size, it is once, few, many or the class of an expanded clone; other rows omit it.

abundance: .
v_gene: TRBV9
d_gene: .
j_gene: TRBJ2-4
CDR3nt: TGTGCCAGCAGCGTCCGGGCCGACAAAAACATTCAGTACTTC
CDR3aa: CASSVRADKNIQYF

abundance: .
v_gene: TRBV5-1
d_gene: TRBD1
j_gene: TRBJ1-2
CDR3nt: TGCGCCAGCAGCCCCCTTCCTGTCGGACAGGGGGACGGCTACACCTTC
CDR3aa: CASSPLPVGQGDGYTF

abundance: .
v_gene: TRBV15
d_gene: .
j_gene: TRBJ1-5
CDR3nt: TGTGCCACCAGCACCCTGGACGGGAATAGCAATCAGCCCCAGCATTTT
CDR3aa: CATSTLDGNSNQPQHF

abundance: .
v_gene: TRBV6-5
d_gene: .
j_gene: TRBJ1-2
CDR3nt: TGTGCCAGCTTTCGGCGAGATCTGAGCTACACCTTC
CDR3aa: CASFRRDLSYTF

abundance: few
v_gene: TRBV28
d_gene: .
j_gene: TRBJ2-3
CDR3nt: TGTGCCAGCAGTTTACCAGATACGCAGTATTTT
CDR3aa: CASSLPDTQYF

abundance: once
v_gene: TRBV11-3
d_gene: TRBD1
j_gene: TRBJ2-3
CDR3nt: TGTGCCAGCACGAAAGGGACAGCTAGCACAGATACGCAGTATTTT
CDR3aa: CASTKGTASTDTQYF

abundance: .
v_gene: TRBV10-1
d_gene: .
j_gene: TRBJ1-4
CDR3nt: TGCGCCAGCAGTGAGGGGATTGCAACTAATGAAAAACTGTTTTTT
CDR3aa: CASSEGIATNEKLFF

abundance: .
v_gene: TRBV5-1
d_gene: TRBD1
j_gene: TRBJ2-1
CDR3nt: TGCGCCAGCAGCTCGGAAGACAGGGGTTACCTTTCCTACAATGAGCAGTTCTTC
CDR3aa: CASSSEDRGYLSYNEQFF

abundance: .
v_gene: TRBV6-6
d_gene: .
j_gene: TRBJ2-7
CDR3nt: TGTGCCAGCAGTTACTCGGAAGGAGACACCTACGAGCAGTACTTC
CDR3aa: CASSYSEGDTYEQYF

abundance: .
v_gene: TRBV2
d_gene: TRBD2
j_gene: TRBJ2-7
CDR3nt: TGTGCCAGCTTGGAGGGACTAGCGGGAGATCTCTCCTACGAGCAGTACTTC
CDR3aa: CASLEGLAGDLSYEQYF

abundance: .
v_gene: TRBV7-9
d_gene: .
j_gene: TRBJ1-3
CDR3nt: TGTGCCAGCAGCTTTCTGTTAGGAGAGCGTGGAAACACCATATATTTT
CDR3aa: CASSFLLGERGNTIYF

abundance: .
v_gene: TRBV10-3
d_gene: .
j_gene: TRBJ2-1
CDR3nt: TGTGCCATCAGTCCGGGACACCTAAACTACAATGAGCAGTTCTTC
CDR3aa: CAISPGHLNYNEQFF

abundance: .
v_gene: TRBV6-1
d_gene: TRBD2
j_gene: TRBJ2-2
CDR3nt: TGTGCCAGCAGTGAACGACTAGCCGCGATCGGGGAGCTGTTTTTT
CDR3aa: CASSERLAAIGELFF

abundance: .
v_gene: TRBV6-1
d_gene: .
j_gene: TRBJ2-7
CDR3nt: TGTGCCAGCAGTGAAGCAGGGAACTACGAGCAGTACTTC
CDR3aa: CASSEAGNYEQYF

abundance: .
v_gene: TRBV7-2
d_gene: TRBD2
j_gene: TRBJ2-7
CDR3nt: TGTGCCAGCAGCTTAGACTCTAGGACTAGGAGGTATTACGAGCAGTACTTC
CDR3aa: CASSLDSRTRRYYEQYF

abundance: .
v_gene: TRBV6-5
d_gene: .
j_gene: TRBJ2-7
CDR3nt: TGTGCCAGCAAAAAGCGGACATTCTCCTACGAGCAGTACTTC
CDR3aa: CASKKRTFSYEQYF

abundance: .
v_gene: TRBV7-8
d_gene: .
j_gene: TRBJ1-5
CDR3nt: TGTGCCAGCAGCTTAGGAGGGGTGAATCAGCCCCAGCATTTT
CDR3aa: CASSLGGVNQPQHF

abundance: .
v_gene: TRBV5-4
d_gene: TRBD2
j_gene: TRBJ2-7
CDR3nt: TGTGCCAGCAGCTTGGGACTAGCGGTTTACGAGCAGTACTTC
CDR3aa: CASSLGLAVYEQYF

abundance: .
v_gene: TRBV27
d_gene: TRBD2
j_gene: TRBJ2-1
CDR3nt: TGTGCCAGCAGTTTTCCACTGTCTAGCGGGAGCAATGAGCAGTTCTTC
CDR3aa: CASSFPLSSGSNEQFF

abundance: .
v_gene: TRBV18
d_gene: .
j_gene: TRBJ1-1
CDR3nt: TGTGCCAGCTCACCGCGGGGGGCGAGGGGCACTGAAGCTTTCTTT
CDR3aa: CASSPRGARGTEAFF

abundance: .
v_gene: TRBV5-4
d_gene: .
j_gene: TRBJ2-4
CDR3nt: TGTGCCAGCAGCGCCCCCCGGGGCGCCGATGGTGGCATTCAGTACTTC
CDR3aa: CASSAPRGADGGIQYF

abundance: once
v_gene: TRBV7-2
d_gene: .
j_gene: TRBJ1-2
CDR3nt: TGTGCCAGCAGCTTAGCCCGGGGGCAGGGGTACTATGGCTACACCTTC
CDR3aa: CASSLARGQGYYGYTF

abundance: .
v_gene: TRBV19
d_gene: .
j_gene: TRBJ2-1
CDR3nt: TGTGCCATTGGGGGAGGGGGCAGGGCCGCAGGGGAGCAGTTCTTC
CDR3aa: CAIGGGGRAAGEQFF

abundance: .
v_gene: TRBV7-2
d_gene: .
j_gene: TRBJ2-5
CDR3nt: TGTGCCAGCAGCTTACCTTTAACCTGGGGGATCGAGACCCAGTACTTC
CDR3aa: CASSLPLTWGIETQYF

abundance: .
v_gene: TRBV7-2
d_gene: TRBD2
j_gene: TRBJ2-1
CDR3nt: TGTGCCAGCAGCTGGGGGGGTAGTTACAATGAGCAGTTCTTC
CDR3aa: CASSWGGSYNEQFF

abundance: .
v_gene: TRBV27
d_gene: .
j_gene: TRBJ2-6
CDR3nt: TGTGCCAGCACCACAAGGCGTTGGAACGTCCTGACTTTC
CDR3aa: CASTTRRWNVLTF

abundance: .
v_gene: TRBV5-1
d_gene: TRBD2
j_gene: TRBJ2-5
CDR3nt: TGCGCCAGCAGCTTGGGGACTAGGGCGGAGACCCAGTACTTC
CDR3aa: CASSLGTRAETQYF

abundance: .
v_gene: TRBV7-9
d_gene: TRBD1
j_gene: TRBJ1-2
CDR3nt: TGTGCCAGCAGCTTAGACAGGGGGGGAAACTATGGCTACACCTTC
CDR3aa: CASSLDRGGNYGYTF

abundance: .
v_gene: TRBV14
d_gene: .
j_gene: TRBJ2-5
CDR3nt: TGTGCCAGCAGCCACCTCGGCGGCTCCATCCCTAATTCGGCCCAGTACTTC
CDR3aa: CASSHLGGSIPNSAQYF

abundance: .
v_gene: TRBV7-9
d_gene: TRBD2
j_gene: TRBJ2-5
CDR3nt: TGTGCCAGCAGCAAGGGAGGGGTGGAGACCCAGTACTTC
CDR3aa: CASSKGGVETQYF

abundance: .
v_gene: TRBV15
d_gene: TRBD2
j_gene: TRBJ2-3
CDR3nt: TGTGCCACCAGCAGAGCGGGGGGGACAGATACGCAGTATTTT
CDR3aa: CATSRAGGTDTQYF